A single sample is the source of the 30 T cell receptor beta chains below, sequenced in a study of blood T cell repertoires in COVID-19 (dated by TCRdb to 2018 to 2021). Libraries were constructed by the immunoSEQ multiplex PCR assay. TCRdb retrieved this table from immuneACCESS and kept in-frame rearrangements only. Not all clones are present; in checked studies, unresolved V genes account for under half, and no reason is known for the remainder. Here the sample has about 89,000 clones; approximately 89% occur a single time. The ten top clones hold around 0.47% of the sample. Sequencing input: peripheral blood. The receptors here all came from a man aged 55 to 70 with acute or convalescent COVID-19.

V usage is TRBV5-8 and J usage is TRBJ1-1; D unclear. V lost 4 bases, J lost 4 bases, and 17 bases lay in between. Germline V lookup: CDR1 SGHTS, CDR2 YDEGEE. The CDR3 runs 15 residues. The CDR3 DNA follows: TGTGCCAGCAGCCAGAGGGCCCTAGGAAGCACTGAAGCTTTCTTT. Protein product: CASSQRALGSTEAFF.

The chain has TRBV3-1 (or the pseudogene TRBV3-2) and TRBJ1-4, with D tentatively TRBD1 (6 bases). The CDR3 has 14 residues. The germline CDR1 and CDR2 sequences are LGHDT and YNNKEL (reference sequence). Between the trimmed V and J ends, which lost 5 bases and 4 bases, there was a span of 11 bases. Here the CDR3 reads CASSADRINEKLFF. In nucleotides, the CDR3 is TGTGCCAGCAGCGCAGACAGGATTAATGAAAAACTGTTTTTT.

The chain links TRBV30 to TRBJ1-2; unclear D gene. Germline V gene sequence: CDR1 GTSNPN, CDR2 SVGIG (reference sequence). CDR3 size: 12 residues. V lost 2 bases and J lost 4, with 8 bases in between. Here the CDR3 reads CAWSLSPYGYTF. The CDR3 region has the DNA TGTGCCTGGAGTCTTAGCCCCTATGGCTACACCTTC.

This chain joins TRBV18 and TRBJ1-1; D is uncertain. The germline V and J ends were trimmed by 3 bases and 1 base, with 12 bases remaining between them. Germline V lookup: CDR1 KGHSH, CDR2 LQKENI. The CDR3 is 15 amino acids. This chain's CDR3 is CASSPRPTQNTEAFF. In DNA form, the CDR3 reads TGTGCCAGCTCACCCCGCCCGACACAGAACACTGAAGCTTTCTTT. The complete variable domain, with remaining parts taken from reference TRBV18 and TRBJ1-1, reads NAGVMQNPRHLVRRRGQEARLRCSPMKGHSHVYWYRQLPEEGLKFMVYLQKENIIDESGMPKERFSAEFPKEGPSILRIQQVVRGDSAAYFCASSPRPTQNTEAFFGQGTRLTVV.

The CDR3 region has the DNA TGTGCCAGCAGCCAAGATCTCAGTGGAAACACCATATATTTT. Translated, it gives CASSQDLSGNTIYF. This rearrangement joins TRBV14 to TRBJ1-3; D not certain. Germline V gives CDR1 SGHDN, CDR2 FVKESK. This CDR3 comprises 14 residues. The V end lost 0 bases, the J end lost 3 bases, and 6 bases lay between the germline ends. Full variable domain (outside the CDR3, taken from reference TRBV14 and TRBJ1-3): EAGVTQFPSHSVIEKGQTVTLRCDPISGHDNLYWYRRVMGKEIKFLLHFVKESKQDESGMPNNRFLAERTGGTYSTLKVQPAELEDSGVYFCASSQDLSGNTIYFGEGSWLTVV.

The J gene is TRBJ2-2, the V gene TRBV2, with D possibly being TRBD1 (6 bases). The CDR3 spans 14 residues. With 7 bases removed from V and 5 bases from J, the gap between germline ends came to 14 bases. The V gene's germline CDR1 is SNHLY and CDR2 FYNNEI. CDR3 sequence: CASMLAGETGELFF. CDR3 DNA: TGTGCCAGCATGTTGGCAGGGGAAACCGGGGAGCTGTTTTTT.

The chain uses TRBV7-3 and TRBJ2-4; 7 nucleotides match TRBD2. V shed 1 base and J 6 bases; nucleotides not matched to a gene: 15. The germline gives CDR1 SGHTA, CDR2 FQGTGA. CDR3 length: 18 residues. The CDR3 loop reads CASSLRIAGTPGGNIQYF. The CDR3 region has the DNA TGTGCCAGCAGCTTAAGGATAGCGGGTACCCCGGGGGGAAACATTCAGTACTTC.

This chain connects TRBV18 to TRBJ2-5; D is undetermined. This CDR3 contains 11 residues. CDR1 is KGHSH and CDR2 is LQKENI in the germline V gene. The V gene lost 11 bases and the J gene lost 4 bases, with 11 bases spanning the gap. CDR3 sequence reads: CAATMGETQYF. The CDR3 nucleotides read TGTGCCGCCACTATGGGAGAGACCCAGTACTTC. Together with reference TRBV18 and TRBJ2-5, the CDR3 gives the full variable domain: NAGVMQNPRHLVRRRGQEARLRCSPMKGHSHVYWYRQLPEEGLKFMVYLQKENIIDESGMPKERFSAEFPKEGPSILRIQQVVRGDSAAYFCAATMGETQYFGPGTRLLVL.

The chain is built from TRBV19 and TRBJ1-1, with 9 nucleotides matching TRBD1. The CDR3 totals 14 residues. Germline V CDR1 and CDR2: LNHDA, SQIVND (reference sequence). Losses at the gene ends were 11 bases for V and 0 bases for J; bases not matched to a gene: 7. The CDR3 DNA reads as TGTGCCTCGAGGGACAGGGCCGTGAACACTGAAGCTTTCTTT. Its protein is CASRDRAVNTEAFF. Full variable domain (rest looked up from reference TRBV19 and TRBJ1-1): DGGITQSPKYLFRKEGQNVTLSCEQNLNHDAMYWYRQDPGQGLRLIYYSQIVNDFQKGDIAEGYSVSREKKESFPLTVTSAQKNPTAFYLCASRDRAVNTEAFFGQGTRLTVV.

V and J are TRBV5-6 and TRBJ2-1, with TRBD2 matching over 7 bases. The CDR3 loop spans 16 amino acids. Germline-derived CDR1 and CDR2 are SGHDT and YYEEEE. Unmatched junction bases numbered 3, after V lost 0 bases and J lost 0 bases. CDR3 region: CASSLEAGSSYNEQFF. In DNA form, the CDR3 reads TGTGCCAGCAGCTTGGAAGCGGGGAGCTCCTACAATGAGCAGTTCTTC. The full variable domain, rest sourced from reference TRBV5-6 and TRBJ2-1, is DAGVTQSPTHLIKTRGQQVTLRCSPKSGHDTVSWYQQALGQGPQFIFQYYEEEERQRGNFPDRFSGHQFPNYSSELNVNALLLGDSALYLCASSLEAGSSYNEQFFGPGTRLTVL.

CDR3 nucleotides: TGTGCCAGCAGTGACTCACAATACAATGAGCAGTTCTTC. As protein: CASSDSQYNEQFF. The genes are TRBV6-4 and TRBJ2-1; D remains ambiguous. Trimming shortened V by 0 bases and J by 4 bases, and 4 bases separated the two germline ends. The CDR3 runs 13 residues. CDR1 is MRHNA and CDR2 is SNTAGT in the germline V gene.

The table lists this clone with a few counts. The chain carries TRBV19 and TRBJ2-7; D is perhaps TRBD2 (5 bases). There are 14 residues in the CDR3. Germline CDR1 LNHDA, CDR2 SQIVND (reference sequence). The germline V and J ends were trimmed by 2 bases and 2 bases, with 10 bases remaining between them. The DNA for the CDR3 is TGTGCCAGTAGTATAAACAGCGGCGCCTACGAGCAGTACTTC. Protein sequence: CASSINSGAYEQYF. Full variable domain (remainder filled in from reference TRBV19 and TRBJ2-7): DGGITQSPKYLFRKEGQNVTLSCEQNLNHDAMYWYRQDPGQGLRLIYYSQIVNDFQKGDIAEGYSVSREKKESFPLTVTSAQKNPTAFYLCASSINSGAYEQYFGPGTRLTVT.

This clone has just one count. CDR3 sequence reads: CASSFDRNTEAFF. For the CDR3, the DNA is TGTGCCAGCAGCTTCGACAGGAACACTGAAGCTTTCTTT. The V and J genes are TRBV13 and TRBJ1-1; perhaps TRBD1 as D (5 bases). This CDR3 has 13 amino acids. The V and J ends lost 3 bases and 1 base respectively, with 6 bases between them. Germline CDR1 reads PRHDT; CDR2 reads FYEKMQ (reference sequence). Variable domain in full (rest from reference TRBV13 and TRBJ1-1): AAGVIQSPRHLIKEKRETATLKCYPIPRHDTVYWYQQGPGQDPQFLISFYEKMQSDKGSIPDRFSAQQFSDYHSELNMSSLELGDSALYFCASSFDRNTEAFFGQGTRLTVV.

V is TRBV19 and J is TRBJ2-1, with TRBD1 identical over 10 bases. Germline loops: CDR1 LNHDA, CDR2 SQIVND (reference sequence). The CDR3 contains 15 residues. The V gene end was trimmed by 2 bases and the J gene end by 5 bases; junction bases not matched to a gene: 3. For the CDR3, the DNA is TGTGCCAGTAGTATACCGGGACAGGGGAACAATGAGCAGTTCTTC. This codes for CASSIPGQGNNEQFF.

The chain couples TRBV5-1 to TRBJ1-3; D is possibly TRBD1 (6 bases). The CDR3 is 16 amino acids. The V end lost 4 bases, the J end lost 2 bases, and 16 bases lay between the germline ends. The germline V gene encodes CDR1 SGHRS and CDR2 YFSETQ. Written as DNA, the CDR3 is TGCGCCAGCAGCCCGGGGACGGGGGGCACTGGAAACACCATATATTTT. It codes for CASSPGTGGTGNTIYF.

The V gene is TRBV7-2, the J gene TRBJ2-1; 12 bases are shared with TRBD1. Germline trimming cut 2 bases from V and 8 bases from J; bases unmatched to any gene: 7. CDR3 length: 16 amino acids. The V gene's germline CDR1 is SGHTA and CDR2 FQGNSA. CDR3 loop: CASSLSGDRGLHEQFF. Written as DNA, the CDR3 is TGTGCCAGCAGCTTAAGCGGGGACAGGGGGCTTCATGAGCAGTTCTTC.

The J gene is TRBJ2-3, the V gene TRBV30; 14 positions match TRBD2. V gave up 0 bases and J gave up 5 bases; unmatched junction bases: 1. The CDR3 spans 15 residues. Germline CDR1 GTSNPN, CDR2 SVGIG (reference sequence). CDR3 sequence reads: CAWSVGLAGGDTQYF. DNA of the CDR3: TGTGCCTGGAGTGTAGGACTAGCGGGGGGAGATACGCAGTATTTT. The variable domain in full, completed from reference TRBV30 and TRBJ2-3, reads SQTIHQWPATLVQPVGSPLSLECTVEGTSNPNLYWYRQAAGRGLQLLFYSVGIGQISSEVPQNLSASRPQDRQFILSSKKLLLSDSGFYLCAWSVGLAGGDTQYFGPGTRLTVL.

The chain is built from TRBV5-5 and TRBJ2-5; 8 nucleotides line up with TRBD1. CDR3 length equals 14 residues. Trimming at V came to 4 bases and at J to 4 bases, leaving 6 bases not matched to a gene. In germline, CDR1 is SGHKS, CDR2 YYEKEE (reference sequence). CDR3 in DNA: TGTGCCAGCAGCCCCCCCGACAGGGGAGAGACCCAGTACTTC. It codes for CASSPPDRGETQYF.

The chain uses TRBV19 and TRBJ1-5, with D unclear. The CDR3 length is 13 residues. Trimming left V 11 bases short and J 5 bases short, with 16 bases between. Germline V gene sequence: CDR1 LNHDA, CDR2 SQIVND (reference sequence). The chain's CDR3 is CAGGRGPDQPQHF. The CDR3 DNA reads as TGTGCCGGAGGACGGGGTCCCGATCAGCCCCAGCATTTT.

This chain links TRBV7-6 with TRBJ1-2; TRBD1 matches at 10 bases. Germline V gives CDR1 SGHVS, CDR2 FNYEAQ. J lost 6 bases, V lost 0 bases, and 10 bases had no gene match. The CDR3 covers 17 residues. The CDR3 DNA is TGTGCCAGCAGCTTAGCGCTAAGAGGGACAGGGGACCATGGCTACACCTTC. Its translation is CASSLALRGTGDHGYTF.

The rearrangement joins TRBV5-1 to TRBJ1-4; maybe TRBD1 (6 bases). V was shortened by 7 bases and J by 7 bases, with 17 bases between the two germline ends. The CDR3 spans 14 residues. Per the germline V gene, CDR1 is SGHRS and CDR2 is YFSETQ. The CDR3 sequence is CASSPGGRGEKLFF. The CDR3 coding sequence is TGCGCCAGCTCGCCCGGGGGGCGAGGTGAAAAACTGTTTTTT.

The chain joins TRBV11-2 to TRBJ1-1; TRBD1 is a possible D gene (5 bases). Per germline, CDR1 SGHAT and CDR2 FQNNGV. V gave up 6 bases and J gave up 4 bases, with 18 bases separating them. The CDR3 is 15 amino acids. CDR3 nucleotide sequence: TGTGCCAGCAGTCCCGCCTCCGGGACTCCCACTGAAGCTTTCTTT. It codes for CASSPASGTPTEAFF.

This clone was seen just once. The V call is TRBV11-2, the J call TRBJ2-5; unclear D gene. There are 13 residues in the CDR3. With 1 base removed from V and 4 bases from J, the gap between germline ends came to 7 bases. Germline CDR1 SGHAT, CDR2 FQNNGV. CDR3 sequence (DNA): TGTGCCAGCAGCTTAGTTTTGCGAGAGACCCAGTACTTC. It translates to CASSLVLRETQYF.

This clone was seen once. The chain recombines TRBV27 with TRBJ2-2, with D possibly TRBD1 on 6 matching bases. This CDR3 contains 13 residues. Trimming stripped 8 bases from V and 3 bases from J, with 10 bases between. CDR1 and CDR2 from the germline V gene are MNHEY and SMNVEV (reference sequence). In DNA, the CDR3 is TGTGCCAGCCAGGGGCGCGACACCGGGGAGCTGTTTTTT. Protein sequence: CASQGRDTGELFF.

V is TRBV27 and J is TRBJ2-7; the D gene is possibly TRBD2 (6 bases). Germline V gene lookup returns CDR1 MNHEY and CDR2 SMNVEV (reference sequence). The CDR3 runs 13 residues. The ends were cut back, 6 bases at V and 2 bases at J, with 11 bases in the middle. CDR3 in amino acids: CASSGGSTYEQYF. The CDR3 nucleotides are TGTGCCAGCAGCGGGGGTAGTACCTACGAGCAGTACTTC.

This sequence joins TRBV5-4 and TRBJ2-7; 10 positions agree with TRBD1. J was trimmed by 5 bases and V by 4 bases; bases with no gene match: 6. The CDR3 has 14 amino acids. The germline V gene encodes CDR1 SGHNT and CDR2 YYREEE (reference sequence). CDR3 region: CASSLRDRGNEQYF. Here the CDR3 DNA reads TGTGCCAGCAGCCTCCGGGACAGGGGCAACGAGCAGTACTTC.

The gene calls are TRBV5-1 and TRBJ1-1; possibly TRBD1 for D (6 bases). The CDR3 length is 15 residues. The germline V and J ends were trimmed by 0 bases and 6 bases, with 15 bases remaining between them. CDR1 and CDR2 (germline): SGHRS, YFSETQ. In DNA, the CDR3 is TGCGCCAGCAGCTTGGATGCAGGGGTCAGGGCTGAAGCTTTCTTT. Translated, it gives CASSLDAGVRAEAFF.

This clone appeared a few times. The rearrangement links TRBV30 to TRBJ2-1; D is possibly TRBD2 (6 bases). The CDR3 extends over 16 amino acids. V was shortened by 4 bases and J by 3 bases, with 19 bases between the two germline ends. In germline, CDR1 is GTSNPN, CDR2 SVGIG (reference sequence). CDR3 nucleotides: TGTGCCTGGATCGCGGGGTGGGCAACAAACTACAATGAGCAGTTCTTC. Translation gives CAWIAGWATNYNEQFF.

This clone was found a few times. This chain links TRBV19 with TRBJ1-1, with D possibly matching TRBD1 (5 bases). The germline V and J ends were trimmed by 5 bases and 1 base, with 14 bases remaining between them. The length of the CDR3 is 15 residues. CDR1 and CDR2 (germline): LNHDA, SQIVND (reference sequence). CDR3 coding DNA: TGTGCCAGTAGTTTCCGGGGGGGTACGAACACTGAAGCTTTCTTT. It is translated as CASSFRGGTNTEAFF.

V and J are TRBV5-1 and TRBJ1-1; D perhaps matches TRBD1 (5 bases). The CDR3 covers 12 residues. V was trimmed by 0 bases and J by 8 bases, leaving 8 bases between them. CDR1 and CDR2 (germline): SGHRS, YFSETQ. The CDR3 sequence is CASSLESGEAFF. The CDR3 nucleotides read TGCGCCAGCAGCTTGGAGTCAGGGGAAGCTTTCTTT.